The TCR beta chain under discussion was sequenced for a study of T cells in Graves' hyperthyroidism and ophthalmopathy. General study points: Also found in blood were most expanded thyroid clonotypes above 0.001.

This clonotype was counted only a few times. The antigen is not known. Stable Graves' hyperthyroidism meant no ophthalmopathy progression within 18 months. V was pared by 6 bases and J by 0 bases, with 11 bases between. Per germline, CDR1 MNHEY and CDR2 SVGAGI. The CDR3 covers 14 residues. Template material for amplifying TCR beta CDR3 regions consisted of RNA transcripts. The TCR CDR3 was amplified in a first-round RT-PCR using the HTBI primer set. TCRdb independently ran MiXCR on the multiplex PCR reads; one entry per CDR3 protein. The table lists hundreds of thousands of distinct CDR3 sequences, about two fifths of them singletons.

The clonotype was recovered from a man in his late teens or twenties with Graves' hyperthyroidism. The V call is TRBV6-5, the J call TRBJ1-1; a possible D gene is TRBD1 (5 bases). Sample: blood. In nucleotides, the CDR3 is TGTGCCAGCAGACTCGGGACGGTGAACACTGAAGCTTTCTTT. Its protein product is CASRLGTVNTEAFF.